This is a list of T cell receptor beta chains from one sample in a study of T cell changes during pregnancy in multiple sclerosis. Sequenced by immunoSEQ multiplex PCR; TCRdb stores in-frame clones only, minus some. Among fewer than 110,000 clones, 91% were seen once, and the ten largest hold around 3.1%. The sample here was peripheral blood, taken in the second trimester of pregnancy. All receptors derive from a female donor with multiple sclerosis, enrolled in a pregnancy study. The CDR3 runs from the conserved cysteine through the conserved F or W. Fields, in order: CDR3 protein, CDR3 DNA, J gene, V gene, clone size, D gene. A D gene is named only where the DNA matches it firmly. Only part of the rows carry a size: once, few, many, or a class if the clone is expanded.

CDR3 protein: CASTGYTEAFF
CDR3 DNA: TGTGCCAGCACAGGTTACACTGAAGCTTTCTTT
J gene: TRBJ1-1
V gene: TRBV6-5
clone size: .
D gene: .

CDR3 protein: CASSPGPADTQYF
CDR3 DNA: TGTGCCAGCTCACCCGGTCCCGCAGATACGCAGTATTTT
J gene: TRBJ2-3
V gene: TRBV18
clone size: .
D gene: .

CDR3 protein: CASSPLQSDIQETQYF
CDR3 DNA: TGTGCCAGCTCACCACTTCAGTCCGACATCCAAGAGACCCAGTACTTC
J gene: TRBJ2-5
V gene: TRBV18
clone size: .
D gene: .

CDR3 protein: CASSVGNGGSEQFF
CDR3 DNA: TGTGCCAGCAGCGTAGGAAATGGGGGGAGTGAGCAGTTCTTC
J gene: TRBJ2-1
V gene: TRBV9
clone size: .
D gene: .

CDR3 protein: CAISDRNRSGVEPQHF
CDR3 DNA: TGTGCCATCAGTGACAGAAACAGATCCGGCGTGGAGCCCCAGCATTTT
J gene: TRBJ1-5
V gene: TRBV10-3
clone size: .
D gene: .

CDR3 protein: CASMDRGLVGANVLTF
CDR3 DNA: TGTGCCAGCATGGACAGGGGTTTGGTAGGGGCCAACGTCCTGACTTTC
J gene: TRBJ2-6
V gene: TRBV7-2
clone size: .
D gene: TRBD1

CDR3 protein: CASSSGEYEQYF
CDR3 DNA: TGTGCCAGCAGCTCAGGGGAGTACGAGCAGTACTTC
J gene: TRBJ2-7
V gene: TRBV7-6
clone size: .
D gene: .

CDR3 protein: CARRPMGGRSGANVLTF
CDR3 DNA: TGTGCCAGGAGGCCTATGGGGGGACGCTCTGGGGCCAACGTCCTGACTTTC
J gene: TRBJ2-6
V gene: TRBV2
clone size: few
D gene: .

CDR3 protein: CASRGARNQPQHF
CDR3 DNA: TGTGCCAGCAGGGGGGCACGCAATCAGCCCCAGCATTTT
J gene: TRBJ1-5
V gene: TRBV6-5
clone size: .
D gene: .

CDR3 protein: CASSLVFGGSGNTIYF
CDR3 DNA: TGTGCCAGCAGCTTAGTATTCGGGGGCTCTGGAAACACCATATATTTT
J gene: TRBJ1-3
V gene: TRBV11-2
clone size: .
D gene: .

CDR3 protein: CASVGGGTDTQYF
CDR3 DNA: TGTGCCAGCGTGGGGGGGGGCACAGATACGCAGTATTTT
J gene: TRBJ2-3
V gene: TRBV6-5
clone size: .
D gene: TRBD2

CDR3 protein: CASSYITARETQYF
CDR3 DNA: TGTGCCAGCAGTTACATTACAGCCAGGGAGACCCAGTACTTC
J gene: TRBJ2-5
V gene: TRBV6-6
clone size: once
D gene: .

CDR3 protein: CASSKSGIGVNEQFF
CDR3 DNA: TGTGCCAGTAGTAAGAGCGGGATAGGGGTCAATGAGCAGTTCTTC
J gene: TRBJ2-1
V gene: TRBV19
clone size: once
D gene: TRBD2

CDR3 protein: CASRDWKGNEQYF
CDR3 DNA: TGTGCCAGCAGGGACTGGAAGGGCAACGAGCAGTACTTC
J gene: TRBJ2-7
V gene: TRBV6-1
clone size: .
D gene: .

CDR3 protein: CASSLGGGGGNQPQHF
CDR3 DNA: TGTGCCAGCAGCTTAGGCGGCGGCGGGGGTAATCAGCCCCAGCATTTT
J gene: TRBJ1-5
V gene: TRBV7-2
clone size: once
D gene: .

CDR3 protein: CTSSQETGMSSYNEQFF
CDR3 DNA: TGCACCAGCAGCCAAGAAACGGGGATGAGCTCCTACAATGAGCAGTTCTTC
J gene: TRBJ2-1
V gene: TRBV1
clone size: once
D gene: .

CDR3 protein: CAWSVPGRVLRGELFF
CDR3 DNA: TGTGCCTGGAGTGTACCGGGCAGGGTGTTGAGGGGGGAGCTGTTTTTT
J gene: TRBJ2-2
V gene: TRBV30
clone size: .
D gene: .

CDR3 protein: CASRTGSGYTF
CDR3 DNA: TGTGCCAGCAGGACAGGGAGTGGCTACACCTTC
J gene: TRBJ1-2
V gene: TRBV27
clone size: .
D gene: TRBD1

CDR3 protein: CASSFRQGDNSPLHF
CDR3 DNA: TGCGCCAGCAGCTTCCGCCAGGGGGATAATTCACCCCTCCACTTT
J gene: TRBJ1-6
V gene: TRBV5-1
clone size: .
D gene: TRBD1

CDR3 protein: CASSPTTGTVLQNSYEQYF
CDR3 DNA: TGTGCCAGCAGCCCGACGACCGGGACAGTTCTACAAAATTCCTACGAGCAGTACTTC
J gene: TRBJ2-7
V gene: TRBV7-9
clone size: .
D gene: TRBD1

CDR3 protein: CASSYQHFTGGNTIYF
CDR3 DNA: TGTGCCAGCAGTTATCAACACTTTACGGGAGGAAACACCATATATTTT
J gene: TRBJ1-3
V gene: TRBV28
clone size: .
D gene: .

CDR3 protein: CASSITGSYEQYF
CDR3 DNA: TGTGCCAGTAGTATAACAGGGAGCTACGAGCAGTACTTC
J gene: TRBJ2-7
V gene: TRBV19
clone size: .
D gene: .

CDR3 protein: CASSLLRTGGYNEQFF
CDR3 DNA: TGTGCCAGCAGCTTACTCAGGACAGGGGGCTACAATGAGCAGTTCTTC
J gene: TRBJ2-1
V gene: TRBV7-2
clone size: .
D gene: TRBD1

CDR3 protein: CASSKTSGRGRDTGELFF
CDR3 DNA: TGTGCCAGTAGTAAGACTAGCGGGAGAGGTAGGGACACCGGGGAGCTGTTTTTT
J gene: TRBJ2-2
V gene: TRBV19
clone size: .
D gene: TRBD2

CDR3 protein: CSVNFPGAAEAFF
CDR3 DNA: TGCAGCGTTAATTTCCCGGGTGCGGCTGAAGCTTTCTTT
J gene: TRBJ1-1
V gene: TRBV29-1
clone size: .
D gene: .

CDR3 protein: CASSMNRGPYEQYF
CDR3 DNA: TGTGCCAGTAGTATGAACAGGGGACCCTACGAGCAGTACTTC
J gene: TRBJ2-7
V gene: TRBV19
clone size: .
D gene: TRBD1

CDR3 protein: CAISGPGTGDDEQFF
CDR3 DNA: TGTGCCATCAGTGGGCCCGGGACAGGGGACGATGAGCAGTTCTTC
J gene: TRBJ2-1
V gene: TRBV10-3
clone size: .
D gene: TRBD1

CDR3 protein: CAWSVGLADLEQFF
CDR3 DNA: TGTGCCTGGAGTGTAGGGCTAGCGGATCTCGAGCAGTTCTTC
J gene: TRBJ2-1
V gene: TRBV30
clone size: .
D gene: TRBD2

CDR3 protein: CASSLREGGEQFF
CDR3 DNA: TGTGCCAGCAGCTTAAGGGAGGGGGGCGAGCAGTTCTTC
J gene: TRBJ2-1
V gene: TRBV7-3
clone size: few
D gene: .

CDR3 protein: CASSLYRSTEAFF
CDR3 DNA: TGTGCCAGCAGTTTATATAGAAGCACTGAAGCTTTCTTT
J gene: TRBJ1-1
V gene: TRBV27
clone size: .
D gene: .

CDR3 protein: CACGKYEQYF
CDR3 DNA: TGTGCCTGCGGTAAATACGAGCAGTACTTC
J gene: TRBJ2-7
V gene: TRBV28
clone size: .
D gene: .

CDR3 protein: CASSELWTGGYNEQFF
CDR3 DNA: TGTGCCAGCAGTGAACTTTGGACAGGGGGCTACAATGAGCAGTTCTTC
J gene: TRBJ2-1
V gene: TRBV6-1
clone size: .
D gene: TRBD1

CDR3 protein: CASTPGKGVTNYGYTF
CDR3 DNA: TGTGCCAGCACCCCGGGCAAGGGAGTAACTAACTATGGCTACACCTTC
J gene: TRBJ1-2
V gene: TRBV7-9
clone size: once
D gene: .

CDR3 protein: CASSLRLAETQYF
CDR3 DNA: TGTGCCAGCAGTTTAAGACTGGCGGAGACCCAGTACTTC
J gene: TRBJ2-5
V gene: TRBV28
clone size: .
D gene: .

CDR3 protein: CASSGVSLTGPSPDTQYF
CDR3 DNA: TGTGCCAGCAGTGGGGTCAGTTTGACTGGCCCAAGTCCAGATACGCAGTATTTT
J gene: TRBJ2-3
V gene: TRBV2
clone size: .
D gene: .

CDR3 protein: CATSGRVAGPTGELFF
CDR3 DNA: TGTGCCACCAGCGGTCGTGTAGCGGGGCCTACCGGGGAGCTGTTTTTT
J gene: TRBJ2-2
V gene: TRBV15
clone size: .
D gene: TRBD2

CDR3 protein: CASRSRGLWDTEAFF
CDR3 DNA: TGTGCCAGCAGATCGAGGGGGCTGTGGGACACTGAAGCTTTCTTT
J gene: TRBJ1-1
V gene: TRBV5-6
clone size: .
D gene: TRBD1

CDR3 protein: CASSQAGTGLYEQYF
CDR3 DNA: TGCGCCAGCAGCCAAGCCGGGACAGGACTCTACGAGCAGTACTTC
J gene: TRBJ2-7
V gene: TRBV4-1
clone size: .
D gene: TRBD1

CDR3 protein: CASSLPIGTSGAYEQYF
CDR3 DNA: TGTGCCAGCAGCTTGCCTATTGGGACTAGCGGAGCCTACGAGCAGTACTTC
J gene: TRBJ2-7
V gene: TRBV5-4
clone size: .
D gene: TRBD2